These T cell receptor beta chains were read from a single sample in a study of CD8+CD57+ T cells in acquired aplastic anemia. TCRdb re-called the reads through MiXCR, storing one row per CDR3 protein. The table records some 92,000 distinct CDR3 sequences, roughly 70% of them present only once. Sequenced input: sorted CD4+, CD8+, or CD8+CD57+ T cells (not recorded which) from PBMCs. These receptors came from a human donor with aplastic anemia. The CDR3 runs from the conserved cysteine through the conserved F or W. A D gene is named only where the DNA matches it firmly. Size is omitted from some rows. Given values are once, few, many or a class for expanded clones.

clone_size	d_call	v_call	j_call	cdr3_nt	cdr3_aa
few	TRBD2	TRBV20-1	TRBJ2-3	TGCAGTGCTAGGGCTAGCGGTCTTAGCACAGATACGCAGTATTTT	CSARASGLSTDTQYF
many	-	TRBV5-1	TRBJ1-2	TGCGCCAGCAGCTCAACCATGATCGCGCACCCGTCCGCGATATATGGCTACACCTTC	CASSSTMIAHPSAIYGYTF
-	-	TRBV10-2	TRBJ1-2	TGCGCCAGCAGTGAGTCCGGGGGCGAGGGCTACACCTTC	CASSESGGEGYTF
-	-	TRBV15	TRBJ2-7	TGTGCCACCAGCCCAGGGGCGTCATACGAGCAGTACTTC	CATSPGASYEQYF
few	-	TRBV15	TRBJ1-6	TGTGCCACCAGCGGTGGTCGGGACTCTAATTCACCCCTCCACTTT	CATSGGRDSNSPLHF
-	-	TRBV10-2	TRBJ1-1	TGCGCCAGCACCCAACAGCAGAACACTGAAGCTTTCTTT	CASTQQQNTEAFF
many	TRBD2	TRBV6-4	TRBJ2-3	TGTGCCAGCAGGGGACTAGCGGGGGGCACAGATACGCAGTATTTT	CASRGLAGGTDTQYF
-	-	TRBV9	TRBJ2-1	TGTGCCAGCAGCGGAGACAGATGCAATGAGCAGTTCTTC	CASSGDRCNEQFF
-	TRBD2	TRBV11-2	TRBJ2-7	TGTGCCAGCAGCCTACAAAGCACCGGGACTACCTACGAGCAGTACTTC	CASSLQSTGTTYEQYF
-	TRBD2	TRBV7-9	TRBJ2-3	TGTGCCAGCATCGGGGGGACAGATACGCAGTATTTT	CASIGGTDTQYF
once	-	TRBV20-1	TRBJ1-2	TGCAGTGCTGACAAAGGGGTTGGCTATGGCTACACCTTC	CSADKGVGYGYTF
-	-	TRBV3-1	TRBJ1-1	TGTGCCAGCAGCCATCAGGGTGGCTCTGAAGCTTTCTTT	CASSHQGGSEAFF
-	-	TRBV2	TRBJ2-7	TGTGCCAGCAGTCAGAACCGGGAACTCGAGCAGTACTTC	CASSQNRELEQYF
-	TRBD2	TRBV29-1	TRBJ2-3	TGCAGCGTTAGGCGGGAGTCCGGAGATACGCAGTATTTT	CSVRRESGDTQYF
-	-	TRBV24-1	TRBJ2-3	TGTGCCACCAGTGATCGGGGCACAGATACGCAGTATTTT	CATSDRGTDTQYF
-	TRBD1	TRBV20-1	TRBJ2-7	TGCAGTGTTGGGGGACAGGGCCATCACGAGCAGTACTTC	CSVGGQGHHEQYF
-	-	TRBV15	TRBJ1-1	TGTGCCACCAGCAGAGATGTTGAGGGAAGCACTGAAGCTTTCTTT	CATSRDVEGSTEAFF
-	-	TRBV5-1	TRBJ2-1	TGCGCCAGCAGCTTGGAGGGGAGTTGGGATGAGCAGTTCTTC	CASSLEGSWDEQFF
-	-	TRBV7-3	TRBJ1-2	TGTGCCAGGGCCTCCGCATCTAACTATGGCTACACCTTC	CARASASNYGYTF
-	TRBD1	TRBV25-1	TRBJ2-7	TGTGCCAGCAGTGAAGGGACAGCCCTTCCCTACGAGCAGTACTTC	CASSEGTALPYEQYF
-	TRBD2	TRBV6-4	TRBJ2-2	TGTGCCAGCAGTGACTCCCGAGCGGGGGACCACACCGGGGAGCTGTTTTTT	CASSDSRAGDHTGELFF
-	-	TRBV7-9	TRBJ2-7	TGTGCCAGCGGGGAGGGGGTCACCTACGAGCAGTACTTC	CASGEGVTYEQYF
-	-	TRBV5-4	TRBJ1-2	TGTGCCAGCAGCTTAGAGGGGGATGGCTACACCTTC	CASSLEGDGYTF
-	-	TRBV9	TRBJ2-3	TGTGCCAGCAGCGTCGGGGATAGCACAGATACGCAGTATTTT	CASSVGDSTDTQYF